A single sample gave rise to the 7 T cell receptor beta chains below, sequenced in a study of T cell responses to AZD1222 COVID-19 vaccine. Produced via immunoSEQ multiplex PCR; TCRdb's table is partial and in-frame only. The sample includes fewer than 200,000 clones, approximately 94% seen only once; the top ten take 3.6%. Material: peripheral blood, obtained 28 days after the second dose of the MenACWY control vaccine. These receptors were obtained from an adult who received the MenACWY meningococcal vaccine as a control.

The chain joins TRBV29-1 to TRBJ2-7, with D hard to call. V was clipped by 6 bases and J by 0 bases, with 12 bases between them. Germline loops: CDR1 SQVTM, CDR2 ANQGSEA. CDR3 length equals 13 residues. The CDR3 sequence: CSVHFGDSYEQYF. In DNA form, the CDR3 reads TGCAGCGTCCACTTTGGGGACTCCTACGAGCAGTACTTC.

This chain joins TRBV3-1 (or the pseudogene TRBV3-2) and TRBJ1-3; 7 nucleotides line up with TRBD1. This CDR3 comprises 17 residues. The trim removed 3 bases at V and 1 base at J, leaving 9 bases unmatched. The V gene's germline CDR1 is LGHDT and CDR2 YNNKEL (reference sequence). The CDR3 is CASSHVTGPPSGNTIYF. CDR3 in DNA: TGTGCCAGCAGCCACGTGACAGGGCCTCCTTCTGGAAACACCATATATTTT.

The gene calls are TRBV30 and TRBJ1-6; D gene unclear. Germline V lookup: CDR1 GTSNPN, CDR2 SVGIG (reference sequence). The CDR3 spans 14 residues. V lost 4 bases and J lost 0, with 7 bases in between. CDR3 coding DNA: TGTGCCTGGACAAGGAGCTCCTATAATTCACCCCTCCACTTT. Its translation: CAWTRSSYNSPLHF.

The chain employs TRBV4-1 and TRBJ1-1; D unresolved. Trimming cost V 4 bases and J 4 bases, with 10 bases left between them. Per germline, CDR1 MGHRA and CDR2 YSYEKL. The CDR3 contains 13 residues. As DNA, the CDR3 is TGCGCCAGCAGCCTTAACCGGGCCACTGAAGCTTTCTTT. This sequence encodes CASSLNRATEAFF.

V is TRBV7-9 and J is TRBJ2-1; no definite D call. Germline CDR1 SEHNR, CDR2 FQNEAQ (reference sequence). V was cut by 1 base and J by 2 bases, with 9 bases left in between. This CDR3 has 15 residues. The chain's CDR3 is CASSLVRVAYNEQFF. The DNA of the CDR3 is TGTGCCAGCAGCTTAGTTCGAGTAGCCTACAATGAGCAGTTCTTC. Supplemented by reference TRBV7-9 and TRBJ2-1, the full variable domain reads DTGVSQNPRHKITKRGQNVTFRCDPISEHNRLYWYRQTLGQGPEFLTYFQNEAQLEKSRLLSDRFSAERPKGSFSTLEIQRTEQGDSAMYLCASSLVRVAYNEQFFGPGTRLTVL.

The V call is TRBV3-1 (or the pseudogene TRBV3-2), the J call TRBJ1-5, with 9 bases aligning to TRBD1. The CDR3 is made up of 15 amino acids. V trimming: 5 bases; J trimming: 2 bases; junction bases outside the gene matches: 4. Germline loops: CDR1 LGHDT, CDR2 YNNKEL (reference sequence). CDR3 in amino acids: CASSKQGAGNQPQHF. The CDR3 coding sequence is TGTGCCAGCAGCAAACAGGGGGCGGGCAATCAGCCCCAGCATTTT.

The rearrangement uses TRBV10-3 and TRBJ1-5; no definite D call. Between the trimmed V and J ends, which lost 4 bases and 4 bases, there was a span of 8 bases. The CDR3 spans 13 residues. Germline CDR1 and CDR2: ENHRY and SYGVKD. The CDR3 region is CAISAGDNQPQHF. The CDR3 DNA is TGTGCCATCAGTGCAGGCGATAATCAGCCCCAGCATTTT.